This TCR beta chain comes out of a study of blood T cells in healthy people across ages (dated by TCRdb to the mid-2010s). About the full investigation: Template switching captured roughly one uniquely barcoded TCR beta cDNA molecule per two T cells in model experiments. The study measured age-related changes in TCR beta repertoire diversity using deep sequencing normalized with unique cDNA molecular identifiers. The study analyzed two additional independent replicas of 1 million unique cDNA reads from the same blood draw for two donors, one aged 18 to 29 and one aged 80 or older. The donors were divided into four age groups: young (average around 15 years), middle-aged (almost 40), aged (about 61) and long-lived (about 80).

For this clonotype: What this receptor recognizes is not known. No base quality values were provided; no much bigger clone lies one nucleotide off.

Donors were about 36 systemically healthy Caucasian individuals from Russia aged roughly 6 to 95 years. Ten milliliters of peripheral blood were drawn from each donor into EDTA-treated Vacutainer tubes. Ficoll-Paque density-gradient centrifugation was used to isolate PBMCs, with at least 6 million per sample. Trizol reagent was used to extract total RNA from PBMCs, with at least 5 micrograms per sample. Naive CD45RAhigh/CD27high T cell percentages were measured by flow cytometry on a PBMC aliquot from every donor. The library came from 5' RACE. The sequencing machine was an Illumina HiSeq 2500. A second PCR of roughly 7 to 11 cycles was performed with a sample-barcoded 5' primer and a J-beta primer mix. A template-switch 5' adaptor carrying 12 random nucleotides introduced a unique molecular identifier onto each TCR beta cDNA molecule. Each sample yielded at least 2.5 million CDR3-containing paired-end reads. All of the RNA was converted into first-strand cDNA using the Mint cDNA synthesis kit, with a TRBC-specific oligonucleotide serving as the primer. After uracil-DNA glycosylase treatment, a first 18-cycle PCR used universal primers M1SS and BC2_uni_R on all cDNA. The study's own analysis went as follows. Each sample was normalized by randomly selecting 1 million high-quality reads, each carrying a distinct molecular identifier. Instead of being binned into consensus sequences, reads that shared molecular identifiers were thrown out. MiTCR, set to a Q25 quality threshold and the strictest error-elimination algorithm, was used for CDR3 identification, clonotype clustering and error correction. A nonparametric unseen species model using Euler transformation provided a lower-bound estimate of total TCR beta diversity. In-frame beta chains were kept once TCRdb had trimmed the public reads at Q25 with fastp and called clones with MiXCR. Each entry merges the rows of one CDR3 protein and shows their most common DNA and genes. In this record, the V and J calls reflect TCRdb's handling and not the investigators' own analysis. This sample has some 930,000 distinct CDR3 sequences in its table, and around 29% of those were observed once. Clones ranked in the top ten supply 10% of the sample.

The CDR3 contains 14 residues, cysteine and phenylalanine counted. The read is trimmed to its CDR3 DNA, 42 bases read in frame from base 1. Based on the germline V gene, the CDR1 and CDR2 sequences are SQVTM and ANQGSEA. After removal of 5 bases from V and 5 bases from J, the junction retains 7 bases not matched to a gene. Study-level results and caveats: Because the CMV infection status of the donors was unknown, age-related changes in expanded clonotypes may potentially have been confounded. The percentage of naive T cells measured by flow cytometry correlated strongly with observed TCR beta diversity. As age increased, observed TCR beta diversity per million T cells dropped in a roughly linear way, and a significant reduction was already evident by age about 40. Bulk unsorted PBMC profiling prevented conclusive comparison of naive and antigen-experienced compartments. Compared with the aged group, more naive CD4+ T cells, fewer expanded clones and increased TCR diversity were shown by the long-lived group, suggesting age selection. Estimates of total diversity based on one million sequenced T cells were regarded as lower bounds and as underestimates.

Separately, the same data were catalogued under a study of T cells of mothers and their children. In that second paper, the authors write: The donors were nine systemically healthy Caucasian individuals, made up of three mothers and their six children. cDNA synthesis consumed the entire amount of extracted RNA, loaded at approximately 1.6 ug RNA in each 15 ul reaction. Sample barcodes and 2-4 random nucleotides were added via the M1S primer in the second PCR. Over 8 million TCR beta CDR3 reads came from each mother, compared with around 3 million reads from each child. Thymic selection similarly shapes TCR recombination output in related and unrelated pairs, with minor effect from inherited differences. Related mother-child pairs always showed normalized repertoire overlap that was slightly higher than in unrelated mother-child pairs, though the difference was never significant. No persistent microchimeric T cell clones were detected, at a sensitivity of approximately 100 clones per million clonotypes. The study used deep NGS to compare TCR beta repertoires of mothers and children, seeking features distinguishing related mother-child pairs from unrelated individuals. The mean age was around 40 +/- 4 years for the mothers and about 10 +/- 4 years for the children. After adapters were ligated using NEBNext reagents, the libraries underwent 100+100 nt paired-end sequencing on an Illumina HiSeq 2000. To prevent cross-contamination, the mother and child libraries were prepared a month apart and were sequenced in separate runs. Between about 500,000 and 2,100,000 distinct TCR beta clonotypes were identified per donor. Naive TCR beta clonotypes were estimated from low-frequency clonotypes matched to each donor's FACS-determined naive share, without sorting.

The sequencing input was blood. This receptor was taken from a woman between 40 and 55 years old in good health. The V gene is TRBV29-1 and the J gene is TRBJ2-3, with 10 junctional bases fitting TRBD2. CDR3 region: CSVLAGGLGDTQYF. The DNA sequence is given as TGCAGCGTTTTAGCGGGGGGTTTGGGAGATACGCAGTATTTT.